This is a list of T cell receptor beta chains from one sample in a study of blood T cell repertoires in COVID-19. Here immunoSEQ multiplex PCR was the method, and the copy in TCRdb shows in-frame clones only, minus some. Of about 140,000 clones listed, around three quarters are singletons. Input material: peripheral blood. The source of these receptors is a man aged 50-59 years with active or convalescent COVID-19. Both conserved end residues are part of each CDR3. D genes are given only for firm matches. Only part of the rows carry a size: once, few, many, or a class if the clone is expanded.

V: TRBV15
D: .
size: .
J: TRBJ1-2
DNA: TGTGCCACCAGCAGACGGACAGCGGCTAACTATGGCTACACCTTC
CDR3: CATSRRTAANYGYTF

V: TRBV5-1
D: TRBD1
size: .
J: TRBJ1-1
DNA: TGCGCCAGCAGCGCGGGACAGGGGGGGAGCACTGAAGCTTTCTTT
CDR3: CASSAGQGGSTEAFF

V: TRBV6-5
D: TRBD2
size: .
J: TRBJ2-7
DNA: TGTGCCAGCAGTTACTCGATTAGCGGGAGGGCCTACGAGCAGTACTTC
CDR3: CASSYSISGRAYEQYF

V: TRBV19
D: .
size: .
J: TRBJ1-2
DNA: TGTGCCAGTAGTACGTCTAACTATGGCTACACCTTC
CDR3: CASSTSNYGYTF

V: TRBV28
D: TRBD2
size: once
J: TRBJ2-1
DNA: TGTGCCAGCATACCCAGCGGGGAGTACAATGAGCAGTTCTTC
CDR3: CASIPSGEYNEQFF

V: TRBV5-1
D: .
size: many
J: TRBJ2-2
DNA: TGCGCCAGCACCTGGGGGGTTAGCTACACCGGGGAGCTGTTTTTT
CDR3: CASTWGVSYTGELFF

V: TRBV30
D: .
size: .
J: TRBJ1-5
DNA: TGTGCCTCCGGGGGAGGAGGACGGAGGCCCCAGCATTTT
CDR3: CASGGGGRRPQHF

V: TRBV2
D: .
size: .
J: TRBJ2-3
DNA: TGTGGCCTCAGAGCGGACCTTAGCACAGATACGCAGTATTTT
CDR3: CGLRADLSTDTQYF

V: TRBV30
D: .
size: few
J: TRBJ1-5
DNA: TGTGCCTGGAGCAGAAGTGGCAATCAGCCCCAGCATTTT
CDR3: CAWSRSGNQPQHF

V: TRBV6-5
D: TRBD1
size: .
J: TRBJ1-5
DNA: TGTGCCAGCAGAATGACAGGGAAGAATCAGCCCCAGCATTTT
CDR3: CASRMTGKNQPQHF

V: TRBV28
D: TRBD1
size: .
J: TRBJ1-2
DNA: TGTGCCAGCAGTTTAGTGGGACAGGCCGTCTATGGCTACACCTTC
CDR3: CASSLVGQAVYGYTF

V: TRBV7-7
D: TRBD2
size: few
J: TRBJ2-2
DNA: TGTGCTAGCAGCCCAAGACTAGCGGGGGGATACACCGGGGAGCTGTTTTTT
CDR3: CASSPRLAGGYTGELFF

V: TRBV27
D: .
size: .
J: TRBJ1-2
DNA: TGTGCCAGCAGTTTATACTCCGCAGGGGATGGCTACACCTTC
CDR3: CASSLYSAGDGYTF

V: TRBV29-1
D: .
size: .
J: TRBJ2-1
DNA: TGCAGCGTTGAGGAGGAAGGCCCCTCCCTCTACAATGAGCAGTTCTTC
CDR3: CSVEEEGPSLYNEQFF

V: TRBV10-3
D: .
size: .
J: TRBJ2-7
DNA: TGTGCCATCAGTGGGGCAGGCAGCTACGAGCAGTACTTC
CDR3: CAISGAGSYEQYF

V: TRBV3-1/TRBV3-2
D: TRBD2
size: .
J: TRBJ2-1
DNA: TGTGCCAGCAGCCAGGTAGCGGGAGAGTTTGATGAGCAGTTCTTC
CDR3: CASSQVAGEFDEQFF

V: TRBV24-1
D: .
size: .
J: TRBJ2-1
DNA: TGTGCCACCAGTGATCCCGGACTGATTCTAGGGGAGCAGTTCTTC
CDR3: CATSDPGLILGEQFF

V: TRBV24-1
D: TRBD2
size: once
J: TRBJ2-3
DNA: TGTGCCACCAGTGACCCTAGCGGGAGGGCCTCAGGGATTGGAGGTACGCAGTATTTT
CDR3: CATSDPSGRASGIGGTQYF

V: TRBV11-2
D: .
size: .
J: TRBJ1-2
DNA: TGTGCCAGCAGCTTAGTCTCTAACTATGGCTACACCTTC
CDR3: CASSLVSNYGYTF

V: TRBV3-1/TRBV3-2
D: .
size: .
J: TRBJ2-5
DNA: TGTGCCAGCAGCCAGCACCCAGGGACTCGGCTAGAGACCCAGTACTTC
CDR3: CASSQHPGTRLETQYF

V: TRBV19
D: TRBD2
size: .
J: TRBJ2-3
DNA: TGTGCCAGTAGTATCCCAGCGGGAGTAGGCACAGATACGCAGTATTTT
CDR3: CASSIPAGVGTDTQYF

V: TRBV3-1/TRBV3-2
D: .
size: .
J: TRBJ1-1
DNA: TGTGCCAGCAGCCAGGAGGCTGAAGCTTTCTTT
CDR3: CASSQEAEAFF

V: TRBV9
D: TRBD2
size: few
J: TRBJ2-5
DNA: TGTGCCAGCAGCGTAGAACTAGCGGGAGGGCCAGAGACCCAGTACTTC
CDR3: CASSVELAGGPETQYF

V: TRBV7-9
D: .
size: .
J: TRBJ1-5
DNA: TGTGCCAGCAGCTTGCCGGGGAATCAGCCCCAGCATTTT
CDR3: CASSLPGNQPQHF

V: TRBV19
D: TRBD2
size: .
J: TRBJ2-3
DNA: TGTGCCAGTACTGGCGGGAGGGCCGGGGCAGATACGCAGTATTTT
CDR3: CASTGGRAGADTQYF

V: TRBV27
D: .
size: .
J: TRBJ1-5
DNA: TGTGCCAGCACCCTTATGACGGGAAGCAATCAGCCCCAGCATTTT
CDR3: CASTLMTGSNQPQHF

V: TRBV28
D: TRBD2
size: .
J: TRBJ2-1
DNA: TGTGCCAGCAGTCCCCGCCTTCTACTAGCGGGAGTCAACTACAATGAGCAGTTCTTC
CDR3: CASSPRLLLAGVNYNEQFF

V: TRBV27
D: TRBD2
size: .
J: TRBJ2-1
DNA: TGTGCCAGCAGTTTCCAGCGGGGCTCCTACAATGAGCAGTTCTTC
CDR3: CASSFQRGSYNEQFF

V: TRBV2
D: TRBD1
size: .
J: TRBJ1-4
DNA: TGTGCCAGCAGTAGGGACAGGTCCGAAAAACTGTTTTTT
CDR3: CASSRDRSEKLFF

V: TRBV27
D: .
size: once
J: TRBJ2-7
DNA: TGTGCCAGCAGTCCCCTGGGGGGATCTACCTACGAGCAGTACTTC
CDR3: CASSPLGGSTYEQYF

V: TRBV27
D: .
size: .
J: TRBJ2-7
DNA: TGTGCCAGCAGTTTAGGCGGGACCTCCTACGAGCAGTACTTC
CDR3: CASSLGGTSYEQYF

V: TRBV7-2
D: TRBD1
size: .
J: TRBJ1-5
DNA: TGTGCCAGCAGCACCCGGACAGGGATCAATCAGCCCCAGCATTTT
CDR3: CASSTRTGINQPQHF